These 10 T cell receptor beta chains came from one sample sequenced in a study of T-cell memory formation after mild COVID-19. TCRdb re-called the 5' RACE reads through MiXCR, storing one row per CDR3 protein. Counted here are roughly 610,000 distinct CDR3 sequences, approximately 15% occurring once; the ten biggest clones make up about 8.1%. Sequenced material: PBMCs or a T cell subset sorted from them (not recorded which). All receptors derive from an adult woman who had mild COVID-19 (a few samples of this study predate the infection). Cell type and time point are not known.

The chain joins TRBV20-1 to TRBJ1-2, with 8 bases fitting TRBD1. In germline, CDR1 is DFQATT, CDR2 SNEGSKA (reference sequence). The CDR3 runs to 16 residues. V shed 1 base and J 7 bases; nucleotides not matched to a gene: 14. The CDR3 loop is CSARALDRVRGGGYTF. Written as DNA, the CDR3 is TGCAGTGCTAGAGCCCTGGACAGGGTGAGAGGTGGTGGCTACACCTTC.

This sequence joins TRBV5-4 and TRBJ1-1, with a weak D call TRBD1 (5 bases). The CDR3 has 14 residues. Per the germline V gene, CDR1 is SGHNT and CDR2 is YYREEE (reference sequence). V gave up 6 bases and J gave up 0 bases, with 12 bases separating them. The CDR3 sequence: CASTGTRMNTEAFF. The CDR3 region has the DNA TGTGCCAGCACAGGGACGAGAATGAACACTGAAGCTTTCTTT.

This clonotype has a handful of counts. This chain links TRBV5-1 with TRBJ2-1, with TRBD2 identical over 8 bases. The length of the CDR3 is 17 residues. The V and J ends lost 0 bases and 6 bases, in that order; junction bases with no gene match: 11. CDR1 is SGHRS, CDR2 YFSETQ, per germline. This CDR3 reads CASSLAGPGGAFNEQFF. CDR3 nucleotides: TGCGCCAGCAGCTTGGCCGGACCCGGGGGGGCCTTCAATGAGCAGTTCTTC.

V gene TRBV19 combines with J gene TRBJ1-3; D is possibly TRBD1 (6 bases). Looked up from germline, CDR1 is LNHDA and CDR2 is SQIVND (reference sequence). This CDR3 is built from 15 residues. Trimming shortened V by 4 bases and J by 4 bases, and 14 bases separated the two germline ends. The CDR3 spells CASSSGGGPGNTIYF. CDR3 DNA sequence: TGTGCCAGTAGTAGTGGCGGGGGGCCCGGAAACACCATATATTTT.

V usage is TRBV7-2 and J usage is TRBJ2-3, with 7 positions matching TRBD1. V was clipped by 1 base and J by 3 bases; unmatched bases: 7. The CDR3 spans 16 residues. The germline gives CDR1 SGHTA, CDR2 FQGNSA. The CDR3 nucleotides are TGTGCCAGCAGCTTAGAACAGGGGTGGGTGACAGATACGCAGTATTTT. Translating it yields CASSLEQGWVTDTQYF.

This clonotype has more than one count but fewer than ten. The gene calls are TRBV7-9 and TRBJ2-1; no clear D gene. The V end was cut by 4 bases, the J end by 0 bases, with 13 bases between. CDR1 is SEHNR, CDR2 FQNEAQ, per germline (reference sequence). The CDR3 spans 16 residues. The CDR3, as DNA: TGTGCCAGCAGCTCGATCCGGTCTAGCTCCTACAATGAGCAGTTCTTC. Amino acids: CASSSIRSSSYNEQFF.

J is TRBJ2-1 and V is TRBV5-1; 9 nucleotides line up with TRBD2. With V trimmed by 3 bases and J by 9 bases, 10 bases remained unmatched. Germline-derived CDR1 and CDR2 are SGHRS and YFSETQ. The CDR3 length is 15 residues. CDR3 loop: CASSSGTSIGREQFF. The CDR3 region has the DNA TGCGCCAGCAGCTCAGGGACTAGCATCGGACGTGAGCAGTTCTTC.

This clonotype has more than one count but fewer than ten. The chain is built from TRBV10-2 and TRBJ2-7, with 9 bases aligning to TRBD2. CDR3 length equals 16 residues. Germline V CDR1 and CDR2: WSHSY, SAAADI. After removal of 2 bases from V and 6 bases from J, the junction contained 11 bases not matched to a gene. DNA of the CDR3: TGCGCCAGCAGTGAGGTACTGAGCGGGGGGCTCTCCGAGCAGTACTTC. Its translation: CASSEVLSGGLSEQYF.

The chain employs TRBV7-9 and TRBJ2-7; D is unresolved. Germline assignment: CDR1 SEHNR and CDR2 FQNEAQ (reference sequence). V was cut by 1 base and J by 0 bases, with 13 bases left in between. The CDR3 loop spans 16 amino acids. This CDR3 reads CASSLDPSVSSYEQYF. The CDR3 coding sequence is TGTGCCAGCAGCTTAGACCCCTCTGTGAGCTCCTACGAGCAGTACTTC.

This clonotype was picked up a small number of times. The J gene is TRBJ1-3, the V gene TRBV12-3 or TRBV12-4; no reliable D call. Deletions cut 5 bases from V and 1 base from J, with 9 bases between. The CDR3 totals 14 residues. The CDR3 here is CASSRPNSGNTIYF. The CDR3 nucleotides are TGTGCCAGCAGTCGACCTAATTCTGGAAACACCATATATTTT.